The T cell receptor beta chain described here comes from a study of T-cell reconstitution after alpha-beta-depleted transplantation in children. This clonotype was detected ten times or more. V lost 9 bases and J lost 3; bases outside the gene matches: 4. The CDR3 runs to 14 residues. The V gene's germline CDR1 is MNHEY and CDR2 SVGEGT. Unique molecular identifiers were used to barcode this TCRbeta library. TCRdb passed the PCR reads through MiXCR, listing each CDR3 protein once. The sample records 490,000 or so distinct CDR3 sequences, around 13% being singletons. This chain links TRBV6-2 or TRBV6-3 with TRBJ2-1; 11 bases line up with TRBD2. This TCR derives from a human donor who donated a stem cell graft to a child with combined immunodeficiency. Sequenced material: PBMCs from the stem cell graft donor, taken from the stem cell graft. For the CDR3, the DNA is TGTGCCAGTACCGGGACTAGCGGCTACAATGAGCAGTTCTTC. Amino acid sequence: CASTGTSGYNEQFF.